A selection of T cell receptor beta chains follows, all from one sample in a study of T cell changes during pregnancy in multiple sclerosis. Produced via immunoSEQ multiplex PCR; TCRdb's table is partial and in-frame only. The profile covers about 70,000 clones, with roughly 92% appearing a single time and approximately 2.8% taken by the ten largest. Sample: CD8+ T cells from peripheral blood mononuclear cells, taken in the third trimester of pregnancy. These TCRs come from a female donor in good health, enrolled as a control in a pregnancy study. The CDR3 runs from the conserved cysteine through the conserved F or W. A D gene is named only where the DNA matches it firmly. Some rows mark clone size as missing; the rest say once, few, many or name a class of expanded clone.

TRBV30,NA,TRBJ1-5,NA,TGTGCCTGGAGTGTTGGGAGAGGCAATCAGCCCCAGCATTTT,CAWSVGRGNQPQHF
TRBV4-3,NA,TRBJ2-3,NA,TGCGCCAGCAGCCAAGACTTAACAGATACGCAGTATTTT,CASSQDLTDTQYF
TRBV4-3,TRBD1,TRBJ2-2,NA,TGCGCCAGCAGCCAGGCTGGACAGGGACTCTCGAACACCGGGGAGCTGTTTTTT,CASSQAGQGLSNTGELFF
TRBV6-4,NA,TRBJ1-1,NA,TGTGCCAGCAGTTCAGGGGCCTCGAACACTGAAGCTTTCTTT,CASSSGASNTEAFF
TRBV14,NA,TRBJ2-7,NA,TGTGCCAGCAGCCTTGGGCCGTACTACGAGCAGTACTTC,CASSLGPYYEQYF
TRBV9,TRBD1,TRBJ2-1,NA,TGTGCCAGCAGCGCGGGGACAGGGGGCGGCAATGAGCAGTTCTTC,CASSAGTGGGNEQFF
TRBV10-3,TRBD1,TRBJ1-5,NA,TGTGCCATCAGTGATGGGGCAGGGGGTCAGCCCCAGCATTTT,CAISDGAGGQPQHF
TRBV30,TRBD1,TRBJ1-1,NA,TGTGCCTGGAGTGTAGGACTCCAGGGGGCTGAAGCTTTCTTT,CAWSVGLQGAEAFF
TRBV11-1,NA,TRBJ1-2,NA,TGTGCCAGCAGCTTAGAAAGTTTTAGTGGCTACACCTTC,CASSLESFSGYTF
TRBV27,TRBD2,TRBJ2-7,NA,TGTGCCAGCAGTTTATCGATGGGAGGGGAGCAGTACTTC,CASSLSMGGEQYF
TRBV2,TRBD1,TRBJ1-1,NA,TGTGCCAGCAGTGAGACAGGGGAGGACACTGAAGCTTTCTTT,CASSETGEDTEAFF
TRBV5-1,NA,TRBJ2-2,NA,TGCGCCAGCAACGGGGGATCCGGGGAGCTGTTTTTT,CASNGGSGELFF
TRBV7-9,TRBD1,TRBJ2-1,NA,TGTGCCAGCAGCCTCGAGACAGGGAATGAGCAGTTCTTC,CASSLETGNEQFF
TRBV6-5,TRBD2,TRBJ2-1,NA,TGTGCCAGCAGTTGGACTAGCGGGGGGAACAATGAGCAGTTCTTC,CASSWTSGGNNEQFF
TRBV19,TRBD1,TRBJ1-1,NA,TGTGCCAGTAGTGAGACAGGGGTTGAAGCTTTCTTT,CASSETGVEAFF
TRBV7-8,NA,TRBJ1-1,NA,TGTGCCAGCAGCTATGGAGCTATGAACACTGAAGCTTTCTTT,CASSYGAMNTEAFF
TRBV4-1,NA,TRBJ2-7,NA,TGCGCCAGCAGCCAAGCAAGGCCAGGAACCTACGAGCAGTACTTC,CASSQARPGTYEQYF
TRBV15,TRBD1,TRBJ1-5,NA,TGTGCCACCAGCAGCTACGGGACAGGGGAGAATCAGCCCCAGCATTTT,CATSSYGTGENQPQHF
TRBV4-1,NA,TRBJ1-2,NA,TGCGCCAGCAGCCACCCTGGACAGACATATGGCTACACCTTC,CASSHPGQTYGYTF
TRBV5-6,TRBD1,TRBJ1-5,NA,TGTGCCAGCACCCTGACAGGGGTGGACCCATATCAGCCCCAGCATTTT,CASTLTGVDPYQPQHF
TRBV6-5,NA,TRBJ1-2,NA,TGTGCCAGCAGTTACTCGGCGGTCTCTGACTACACCTTC,CASSYSAVSDYTF
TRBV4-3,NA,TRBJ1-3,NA,TGCGCCAGCAGCCAAGCGACACAGGGTGCTGGAAACACCATATATTTT,CASSQATQGAGNTIYF
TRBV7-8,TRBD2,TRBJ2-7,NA,TGTGCCAGCAGCTCGCGGGGGGCAAGCTCCTACGAGCAGTACTTC,CASSSRGASSYEQYF
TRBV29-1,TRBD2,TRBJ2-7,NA,TGCAGCGTTGATAGCGGGGGGGACGAGCAGTACTTC,CSVDSGGDEQYF
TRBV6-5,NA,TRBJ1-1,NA,TGTGCCAGCAGTTACCGGGGTGGGGGGACTGAAGCTTTCTTT,CASSYRGGGTEAFF
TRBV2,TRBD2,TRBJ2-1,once,TGTGCCAGCAGGCCCAGCGGGGAAAACTACAATGAGCAGTTCTTC,CASRPSGENYNEQFF
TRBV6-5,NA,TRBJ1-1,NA,TGTGCCAGCAGCCTCACAGGCGGAACTGAAGCTTTCTTT,CASSLTGGTEAFF
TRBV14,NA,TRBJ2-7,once,TGTGCCAGCAGCCCCCGAAACAGTCTTTACGAGCAGTACTTC,CASSPRNSLYEQYF
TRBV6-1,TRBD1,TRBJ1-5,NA,TGTGCCAGCAGTGAACTAGGGGGCACCAATCAGCCCCAGCATTTT,CASSELGGTNQPQHF
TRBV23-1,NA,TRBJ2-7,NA,TGCGCCAGCAGTCAATCGACCAGGGCCTCGTACGAGCAGTACTTC,CASSQSTRASYEQYF
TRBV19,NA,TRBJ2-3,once,TGTGCCAGTAGTCCCACGCAGGGTCGTACAGATACGCAGTATTTT,CASSPTQGRTDTQYF
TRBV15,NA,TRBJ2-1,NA,TGTGCCACCAGTTCGACAGGTCGACATGAGCAGTTCTTC,CATSSTGRHEQFF
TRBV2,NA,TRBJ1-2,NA,TGTGCCAGCAGAGGAGGGAACTACACCTTC,CASRGGNYTF
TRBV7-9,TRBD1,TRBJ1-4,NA,TGTGCCAGCAGCTTAGCAAGGACAGGGAATGAAAAACTGTTTTTT,CASSLARTGNEKLFF
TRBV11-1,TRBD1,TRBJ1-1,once,TGTGCCAGCAGCCTTACCAGGGGGCTTAATGAAGCTTTCTTT,CASSLTRGLNEAFF
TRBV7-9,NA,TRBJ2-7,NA,TGTGCCAGCAGCTTAGTTCTCCGCGAGCAGTACTTC,CASSLVLREQYF
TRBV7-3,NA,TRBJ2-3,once,TGTGCCAGCAGCTTAGGGCTACAGAACACAGATACGCAGTATTTT,CASSLGLQNTDTQYF
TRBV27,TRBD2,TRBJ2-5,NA,TGTGCCAGCAGTCCTGGAGCACTGGCGGGGGGGCCGGGTCAAGAGACCCAGTACTTC,CASSPGALAGGPGQETQYF
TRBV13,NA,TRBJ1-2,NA,TGTGCCAGCAGCTTTTCGGGGTCCGGCTACACCTTC,CASSFSGSGYTF
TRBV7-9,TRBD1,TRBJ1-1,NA,TGTGCCAGCAGATCCTCGGGACAGCAAAACATGAACACTGAAGCTTTCTTT,CASRSSGQQNMNTEAFF
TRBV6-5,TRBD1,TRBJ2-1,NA,TGTGCCAGCAGTTACGGGACAGCCTCCTACAATGAGCAGTTCTTC,CASSYGTASYNEQFF
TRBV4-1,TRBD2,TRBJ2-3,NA,TGCGCCAGCAGCCAAGATCGGGTGGGCGGGGGGATCACAGATACGCAGTATTTT,CASSQDRVGGGITDTQYF
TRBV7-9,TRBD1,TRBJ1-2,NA,TGTGCCAGCAGCTTACAGGGGGCATATGGCTACACCTTC,CASSLQGAYGYTF
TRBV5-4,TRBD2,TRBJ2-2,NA,TGTGCCAGCAGCCCCGGGACTAGCCTCACCGGGGAGCTGTTTTTT,CASSPGTSLTGELFF
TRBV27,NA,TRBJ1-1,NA,TGTGCCAGCAGTTTATCCGGGGGGTTGAATAATGGTGAAGCTTTCTTT,CASSLSGGLNNGEAFF
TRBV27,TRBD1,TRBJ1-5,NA,TGTGCCAGCAGTCTACGCCGGGGGACAGGGAATCAGCCCCAGCATTTT,CASSLRRGTGNQPQHF
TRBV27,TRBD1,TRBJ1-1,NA,TGTGCCAGCAGCCAAGATCCCGGGACAGCGAACACTGAAGCTTTCTTT,CASSQDPGTANTEAFF
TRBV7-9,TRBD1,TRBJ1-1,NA,TGTGCCAGCAGCTCTCCACAGGGGGCTAGCACTGAAGCTTTCTTT,CASSSPQGASTEAFF
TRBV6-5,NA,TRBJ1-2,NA,TGTGCCAGCAGCCTACACTCAGGAAGATACGATGGCTACACCTTC,CASSLHSGRYDGYTF
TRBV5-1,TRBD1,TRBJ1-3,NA,TGCGCCAGCAGCGACAGGGCCTCCGGAAACACCATATATTTT,CASSDRASGNTIYF
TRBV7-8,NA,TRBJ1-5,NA,TGTGCCAGCAGCCCAAGGCCCGTGCAGGTAAATCAGCCCCAGCATTTT,CASSPRPVQVNQPQHF
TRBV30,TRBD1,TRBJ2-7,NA,TGTGCCTGGAGTCTGTACAGGGGGCCCGAGCAGTACTTC,CAWSLYRGPEQYF